This TCR beta chain appears in the sequencing data of a study of OX40 agonist ivuxolimab in advanced cancers. Study summary: The drug used for patients, ivuxolimab, was an agonistic anti-OX40 (CD134) antibody.

Study-level results: Partial responders at 0.1-3.0 mg/kg showed near-lowest clonal expansion. Expanded clones belonging to CD8+ T cells outnumbered, on average, those of CD4+.

Samples of blood were obtained at baseline, on cycle 4 day 1, and on cycle 7 day 1. Method: immunoSEQ multiplex PCR; TCRdb's copy keeps in-frame clones and lacks some. The profile shows about 58,000 clones, 82% of them singletons. A note on this clone: Its target is not known.

The CDR3 contains 14 residues. CDR1 and CDR2 from the germline V gene are LGHNA and YNFKEQ. V was trimmed by 1 base and J by 4 bases, leaving 10 bases between them. The sequenced sample was CD4+ or CD8+ T cells sorted from blood, obtained in a trial of the OX40 agonist ivuxolimab. The sequence derives from an adult with an advanced solid tumor such as melanoma, head and neck, liver or kidney cancer. This rearrangement joins TRBV4-2 to TRBJ2-5; no firm D call. CDR3 amino acids: CASSQGRRGETQYF. Written as DNA, the CDR3 is TGTGCCAGCAGCCAAGGGCGGAGAGGAGAGACCCAGTACTTC.